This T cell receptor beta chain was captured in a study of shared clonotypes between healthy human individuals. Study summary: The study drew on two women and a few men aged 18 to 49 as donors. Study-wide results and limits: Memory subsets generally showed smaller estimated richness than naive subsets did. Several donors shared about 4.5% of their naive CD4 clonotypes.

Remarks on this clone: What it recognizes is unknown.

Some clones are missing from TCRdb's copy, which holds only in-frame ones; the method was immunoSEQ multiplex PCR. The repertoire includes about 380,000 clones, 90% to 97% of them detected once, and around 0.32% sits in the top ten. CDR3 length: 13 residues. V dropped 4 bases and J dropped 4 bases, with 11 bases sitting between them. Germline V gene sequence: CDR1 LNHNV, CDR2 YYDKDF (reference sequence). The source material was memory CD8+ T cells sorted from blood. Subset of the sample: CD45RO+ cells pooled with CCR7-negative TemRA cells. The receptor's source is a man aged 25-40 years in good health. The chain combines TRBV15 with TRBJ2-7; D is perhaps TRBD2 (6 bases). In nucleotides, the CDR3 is TGTGCCACCAGCAAGGGGACTGCATACGAGCAGTACTTC. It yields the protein CATSKGTAYEQYF.